Below, one T cell receptor beta chain is given with its context. The antigen is unknown. Trimming left V 1 base short and J 2 bases short, with 4 bases between. The CDR3 has 12 amino acids. Germline V gives CDR1 SGHRS, CDR2 YFSETQ. This entry is derived from a study of cytomegalovirus exposure and HLA in healthy donors. Study-wide background: Within an early data release were 65 million to 90 million unique TCRs drawn from HLA-typed donors.

The PCR was carried out with 60 Vbeta primers and 13 Jbeta primers. Using immunoSEQ multiplex PCR, the repertoire was profiled, and TCRdb retains in-frame clones only, with some absent. The data contain more than 110,000 clones, roughly 78% of them singletons. Study-wide findings and caveats: Only CMV serostatus was available as immune exposure information. In vitro, a few CMV-associated chains proved specific for CMV antigens. In a later analysis, V- and J-gene trimming of beta chains associated with a DCLRE1C missense variant, replicated independently.

The receptor was isolated from a man aged 30 to 45 in good health and CMV-seronegative. This chain links TRBV5-1 with TRBJ2-7; D is undetermined. Sequencing input: PBMCs. In nucleotides, the CDR3 is TGCGCCAGCAGCTTGCCCACCTACGAGCAGTACTTC. It translates to CASSLPTYEQYF.